What follows are 7 T cell receptor beta chains derived from one specimen sequenced in a study of cytomegalovirus exposure and HLA in healthy donors. With 60 Vbeta and 13 Jbeta primers, the PCR was carried out. The method was immunoSEQ multiplex PCR; TCRdb's version includes in-frame clones alone and lacks a portion of them. The sample data list 150,000 or so clones. The specimen was PBMCs. These receptors were obtained from a woman aged 45-65 years in good health and CMV-seronegative.

This sequence joins TRBV5-1 and TRBJ1-2, with TRBD1 as a possible D gene (6 bases). V gave up 4 bases and J gave up 10 bases, with 17 bases separating them. Germline CDR1 reads SGHRS; CDR2 reads YFSETQ. This CDR3 region has 13 residues. In DNA, the CDR3 is TGCGCCAGCAGCCAGGGGACCCAACAGACCTACACCTTC. It encodes CASSQGTQQTYTF.

The chain joins TRBV28 to TRBJ1-1, with D possibly matching TRBD1 (5 bases). Germline V gives CDR1 MDHEN, CDR2 SYDVKM. V lost 6 bases, J lost 2 bases, and 19 bases lay in between. CDR3 length equals 16 residues. CDR3 residues: CASSRGTPAPNTEAFF. DNA of the CDR3: TGTGCCAGCAGCCGGGGGACCCCAGCCCCTAACACTGAAGCTTTCTTT.

The rearrangement uses TRBV9 and TRBJ2-7, with 8 bases matching TRBD2. The CDR3 covers 16 residues. Germline CDR1 SGDLS, CDR2 YYNGEE. V was clipped by 4 bases and J by 0 bases; unmatched bases: 9. The CDR3 loop reads CASSPMSGSISYEQYF. The CDR3 DNA reads as TGTGCCAGCAGCCCAATGAGCGGGAGCATCTCCTACGAGCAGTACTTC. Looking up the rest from reference TRBV9 and TRBJ2-7 gives the full variable domain: DSGVTQTPKHLITATGQRVTLRCSPRSGDLSVYWYQQSLDQGLQFLIQYYNGEERAKGNILERFSAQQFPDLHSELNLSSLELGDSALYFCASSPMSGSISYEQYFGPGTRLTVT.

The gene calls are TRBV21-1 and TRBJ1-2. TRBV21-1 is a pseudogene locus. The CDR3 contains 20 residues. The CDR3 DNA follows: TGTGCCAGCAATCATAAATTAATCGGCCGGGGGGCGCAGGTTTTTTTTGGCTACACCTTC. This gives the protein CASNHKLIGRGAQVFFGYTF.

Regarding this clone: Other DNA sequences in this sample translate to the same CDR3. The DNA for the CDR3 is TGCGCCAGCAGCTTGGAAGGCAGAGGGAGCACAGATACGCAGTATTTT. Its translation: CASSLEGRGSTDTQYF. The V gene is TRBV5-1, the J gene TRBJ2-3, with D possibly being TRBD2 (5 bases). Deletions cut 0 bases from V and 0 bases from J, with 11 bases between. Germline V CDR1 and CDR2: SGHRS, YFSETQ. CDR3 length equals 16 residues.

The chain uses TRBV19 and TRBJ2-7; D ambiguous. V was trimmed by 6 bases and J by 5 bases, leaving 14 bases between them. The CDR3 covers 13 residues. Germline-derived CDR1 and CDR2 are LNHDA and SQIVND (reference sequence). CDR3 residues: CASSPGSLHEQYF. DNA of the CDR3: TGTGCCAGTAGCCCTGGCAGTCTCCACGAGCAGTACTTC.

The V call is TRBV29-1, the J call TRBJ1-4, with 7 bases fitting TRBD1. Germline V gives CDR1 SQVTM, CDR2 ANQGSEA. The CDR3 spans 13 residues. The V segment lost 2 bases and the J segment 6 bases; nucleotides outside the gene matches: 3. The DNA of the CDR3 is TGCAGCGTTGAACACCAGGGGGATGAAAAACTGTTTTTT. As protein: CSVEHQGDEKLFF.